A single T cell receptor (beta chain) is shown here with its context. Original handling: Estimation of nucleated cell counts was performed using reference gene primer amplification. Assay: immunoSEQ multiplex PCR; the TCRdb copy retains only in-frame clones and omits some. That table gives V, J and clone size, and the DNA gave D and trimming. The data contain over 200,000 clones, about 83% of them seen just once; the ten biggest clones take up approximately 5.3%. This sample stems from a study of blood T cell repertoires in COVID-19. Study summary: There were acute and convalescent COVID-19 samples, and they came from the United States, Italy and Spain.

The CDR3 totals 16 residues. The ends were cut back, 0 bases at V and 0 bases at J, with 9 bases in the middle. The germline V gene has CDR1 SGHRS and CDR2 YFSETQ. The clonotype was recovered from a man at least 80 years old with acute or convalescent COVID-19. The sequenced sample was peripheral blood. This chain connects TRBV5-1 to TRBJ1-4, with D uncertain. The CDR3 region has the DNA TGCGCCAGCAGCTTGGATGGGAGGACAACTAATGAAAAACTGTTTTTT. It specifies CASSLDGRTTNEKLFF.